What follows describes a single T cell receptor (beta chain). Its antigen is currently unknown. This sample was taken from a study of T cell responses to AZD1222 COVID-19 vaccine. Overall study findings and caveats: The study reported that nearly half of spike-specific TCRs target unmutated variant regions.

The germline gives CDR1 MDHEN, CDR2 SYDVKM. The V segment lost 8 bases and the J segment 5 bases; nucleotides outside the gene matches: 5. CDR3 length equals 12 residues. Sequencing used immunoSEQ multiplex PCR; TCRdb keeps in-frame clones, though not all of them. Of 50,000 or so clones listed, around nine tenths are singletons. Source: peripheral blood, taken on day 0 of AZD1222 vaccination. The genes are TRBV28 and TRBJ1-2, with 7 bases that match TRBD1. The sequence came from an adult in good health. The CDR3 coding sequence is TGTGCCAGCGGGCAGGGGGTTTATGGCTACACCTTC. This translates into CASGQGVYGYTF.